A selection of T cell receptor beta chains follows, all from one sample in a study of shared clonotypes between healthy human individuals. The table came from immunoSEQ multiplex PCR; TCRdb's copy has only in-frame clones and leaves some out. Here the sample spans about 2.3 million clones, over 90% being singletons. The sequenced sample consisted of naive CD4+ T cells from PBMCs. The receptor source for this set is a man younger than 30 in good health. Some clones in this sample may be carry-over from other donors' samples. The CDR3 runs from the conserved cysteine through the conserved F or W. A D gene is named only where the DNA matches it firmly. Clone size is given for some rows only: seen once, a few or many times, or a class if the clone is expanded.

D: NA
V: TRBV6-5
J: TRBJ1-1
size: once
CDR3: CASSYSQRDEAFF
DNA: TGTGCCAGCAGTTACAGTCAGAGGGATGAAGCTTTCTTT

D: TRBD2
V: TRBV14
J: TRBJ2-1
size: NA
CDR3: CASSQGLAGSYNEQFF
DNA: TGTGCCAGCAGCCAAGGACTAGCGGGAAGCTACAATGAGCAGTTCTTC

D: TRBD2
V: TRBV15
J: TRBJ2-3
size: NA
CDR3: CATSGPTSGSSTDTQYF
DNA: TGTGCCACCAGCGGCCCGACTAGCGGGTCTAGCACAGATACGCAGTATTTT

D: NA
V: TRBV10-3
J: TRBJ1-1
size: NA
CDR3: CAISVAQVAFF
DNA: TGTGCCATCAGTGTGGCTCAGGTAGCTTTCTTT

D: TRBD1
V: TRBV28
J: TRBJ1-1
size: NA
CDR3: CASSLSPPGGQGRYTEAFF
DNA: TGTGCCAGCAGTTTATCCCCTCCCGGGGGACAGGGTAGGTACACTGAAGCTTTCTTT

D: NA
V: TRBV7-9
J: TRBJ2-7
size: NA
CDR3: CASSPFPLGILYEQYF
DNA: TGTGCCAGCAGCCCCTTCCCCCTCGGAATTTTATACGAGCAGTACTTC

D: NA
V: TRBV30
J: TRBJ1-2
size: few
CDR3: CAWSPSGIYGYTF
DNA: TGTGCCTGGAGTCCCTCAGGGATCTATGGCTACACCTTC

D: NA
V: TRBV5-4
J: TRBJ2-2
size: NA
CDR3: CASSLVGPTGELFF
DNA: TGTGCCAGCAGCTTGGTGGGCCCCACCGGGGAGCTGTTTTTT

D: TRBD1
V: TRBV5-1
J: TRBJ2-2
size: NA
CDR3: CASSSGPGQGDTGELFF
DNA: TGCGCCAGCAGCTCCGGACCGGGACAGGGAGACACCGGGGAGCTGTTTTTT

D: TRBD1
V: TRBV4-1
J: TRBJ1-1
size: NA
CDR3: CASSRSRGFSTEAFF
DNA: TGCGCCAGCAGCCGCTCCAGGGGGTTTTCCACTGAAGCTTTCTTT

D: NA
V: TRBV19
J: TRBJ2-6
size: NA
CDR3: CASSWARSGANVLTF
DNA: TGTGCCAGTAGTTGGGCCCGCTCTGGGGCCAACGTCCTGACTTTC

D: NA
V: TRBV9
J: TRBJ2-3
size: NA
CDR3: CASSVVGGRDTQYF
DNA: TGTGCCAGCAGCGTAGTAGGGGGTCGAGATACGCAGTATTTT

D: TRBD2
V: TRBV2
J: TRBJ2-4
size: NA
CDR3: CASLLGGRARENIQYF
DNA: TGTGCCAGCCTCCTGGGGGGGAGGGCCCGTGAAAACATTCAGTACTTC

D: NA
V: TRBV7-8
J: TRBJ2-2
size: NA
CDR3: CASSPRRTPGELFF
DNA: TGTGCCAGCAGCCCCCGACGGACTCCCGGGGAGCTGTTTTTT

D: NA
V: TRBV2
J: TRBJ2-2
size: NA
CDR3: CASSGRQSNTGELFF
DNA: TGTGCCAGCAGTGGTCGGCAGTCCAACACCGGGGAGCTGTTTTTT

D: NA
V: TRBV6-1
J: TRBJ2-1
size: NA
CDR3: CASTPGLREEEQFF
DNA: TGTGCCAGCACCCCGGGACTGCGGGAAGAGGAGCAGTTCTTC

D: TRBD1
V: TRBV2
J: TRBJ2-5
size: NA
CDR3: CASRYPGQGRGSQETQYF
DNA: TGTGCCAGCAGATACCCGGGACAGGGAAGGGGTAGCCAAGAGACCCAGTACTTC

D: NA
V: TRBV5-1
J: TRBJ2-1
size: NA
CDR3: CASRDTYYNEQFF
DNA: TGCGCCAGCAGGGATACTTACTACAATGAGCAGTTCTTC

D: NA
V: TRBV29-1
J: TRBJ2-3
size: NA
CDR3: CSVFKSDTQYF
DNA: TGCAGCGTTTTTAAATCGGATACGCAGTATTTT

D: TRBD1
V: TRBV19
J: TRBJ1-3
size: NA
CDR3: CASGPGTGGNTIYF
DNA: TGTGCCAGTGGCCCCGGGACAGGTGGAAACACCATATATTTT

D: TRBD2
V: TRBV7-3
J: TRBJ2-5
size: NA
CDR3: CASSRSGQTQETQYF
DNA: TGTGCCAGCAGCCGTAGCGGGCAAACCCAAGAGACCCAGTACTTC

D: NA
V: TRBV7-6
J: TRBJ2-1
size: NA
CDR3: CASSLASNEQFF
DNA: TGTGCCAGCAGCTTGGCCTCCAATGAGCAGTTCTTC

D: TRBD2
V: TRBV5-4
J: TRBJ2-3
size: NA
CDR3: CASSLPSGVGTDTQYF
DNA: TGTGCCAGCAGCTTGCCTAGCGGGGTGGGCACAGATACGCAGTATTTT

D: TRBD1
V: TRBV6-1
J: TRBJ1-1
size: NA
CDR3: CASSEQTGDYTEAFF
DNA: TGTGCCAGCAGTGAACAGACAGGGGATTACACTGAAGCTTTCTTT

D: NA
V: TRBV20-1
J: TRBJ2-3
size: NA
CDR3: CSATTGPTQYF
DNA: TGCAGTGCCACAACCGGGCCGACGCAGTATTTT

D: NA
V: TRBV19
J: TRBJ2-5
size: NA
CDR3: CASSRFLVEETQYF
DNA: TGTGCCAGTAGTAGATTTCTCGTGGAAGAGACCCAGTACTTC

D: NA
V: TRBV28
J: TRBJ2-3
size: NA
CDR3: CASSGQGTDTQYF
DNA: TGTGCCAGCAGCGGTCAGGGGACAGATACGCAGTATTTT

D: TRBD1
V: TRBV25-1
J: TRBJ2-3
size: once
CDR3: CASSYRTGEEDTQYF
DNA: TGTGCCAGCAGTTATCGGACAGGGGAGGAAGATACGCAGTATTTT

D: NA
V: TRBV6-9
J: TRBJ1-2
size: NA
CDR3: CASSYSHYTF
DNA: TGTGCCAGCAGTTATTCGCACTACACCTTC

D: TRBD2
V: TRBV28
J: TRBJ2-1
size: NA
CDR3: CASSSGTSGIKSNEQFF
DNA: TGTGCCAGCAGCAGCGGGACTAGCGGGATTAAGTCCAATGAGCAGTTCTTC

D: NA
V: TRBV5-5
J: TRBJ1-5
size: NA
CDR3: CASSLVVGQPQHF
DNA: TGTGCCAGCAGCTTGGTCGTTGGACAGCCCCAGCATTTT

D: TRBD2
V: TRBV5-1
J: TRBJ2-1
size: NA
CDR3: CASSRLAAVSYNEQFF
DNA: TGCGCCAGCAGCAGACTAGCGGCCGTCTCCTACAATGAGCAGTTCTTC

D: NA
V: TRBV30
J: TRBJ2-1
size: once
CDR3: CAWSVRVRDEQFF
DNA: TGTGCCTGGAGTGTACGGGTACGGGATGAGCAGTTCTTC

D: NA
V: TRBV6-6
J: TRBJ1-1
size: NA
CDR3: CASREGGTEAFF
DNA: TGTGCCAGCAGGGAGGGGGGAACTGAAGCTTTCTTT

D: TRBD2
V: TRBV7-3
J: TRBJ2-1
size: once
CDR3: CASRPPGLAGTGEQFF
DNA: TGTGCCAGCAGACCCCCGGGACTAGCGGGGACGGGTGAGCAGTTCTTC

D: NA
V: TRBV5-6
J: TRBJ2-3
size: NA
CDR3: CASSLGGTATDTQYF
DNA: TGTGCCAGCAGCTTGGGCGGGACCGCCACAGATACGCAGTATTTT

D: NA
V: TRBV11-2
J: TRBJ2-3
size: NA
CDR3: CASSLDGGDTQYF
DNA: TGTGCCAGCAGCCTCGACGGTGGTGATACGCAGTATTTT

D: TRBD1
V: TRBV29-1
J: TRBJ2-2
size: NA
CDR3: CSVVGTENSGELFF
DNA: TGCAGCGTTGTTGGGACAGAGAACTCCGGGGAGCTGTTTTTT

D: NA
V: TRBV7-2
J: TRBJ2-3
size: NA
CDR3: CASSLDSRRAAGDTQYF
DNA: TGTGCCAGCAGCTTAGATTCCCGGAGAGCAGCGGGAGATACGCAGTATTTT

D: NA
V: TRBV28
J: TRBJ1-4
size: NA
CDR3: CASRSPGLLREKLFF
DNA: TGTGCCAGCAGGTCTCCCGGTTTGCTGAGGGAAAAACTGTTTTTT

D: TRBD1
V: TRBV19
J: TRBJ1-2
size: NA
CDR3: CASSNTGTGGYTF
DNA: TGTGCCAGTAGTAATACCGGGACAGGGGGCTACACCTTC

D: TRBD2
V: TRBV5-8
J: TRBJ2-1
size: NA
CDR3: CASSPGTSGFDEQFF
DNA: TGTGCCAGCAGCCCCGGGACTAGCGGCTTCGACGAGCAGTTCTTC

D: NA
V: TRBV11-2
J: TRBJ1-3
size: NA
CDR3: CASTSGRSSGNTIYF
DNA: TGTGCCAGCACCTCAGGCCGGAGCTCTGGAAACACCATATATTTT